A selection of T cell receptor beta chains follows, all from one sample in a study of T cell responses to AZD1222 COVID-19 vaccine. This table comes from immunoSEQ multiplex PCR, and its TCRdb copy is limited to in-frame clones, with some not included. The sample has 90,000 to 130,000 clones; approximately 92% are singletons. The sequenced sample was peripheral blood, obtained 28 days after the second AZD1222 dose. These receptors originate from an adult who received the AZD1222 COVID-19 vaccine. Each CDR3 is given with its conserved first and last residue. Size is stated for part of the rows, as once, few or many counts, or as a class when the clone is expanded.

V	length	size	J	CDR3
TRBV2	14	-	TRBJ1-2	CASNRQGAVYGYTF
TRBV19	16	-	TRBJ1-5	CASSIPPGRDNQPQHF
TRBV24-1	19	-	TRBJ2-3	CATSDYPLGGYGTADTQYF
TRBV4-1	16	-	TRBJ2-1	CASSQDSRTGVNEQFF
TRBV18	14	-	TRBJ1-2	CASSPRDTGVGYTF
TRBV7-2	15	-	TRBJ2-1	CASSQSGGAYNEQFF
TRBV4-3	14	once	TRBJ2-1	CASSYGTTYNEQFF
TRBV19	15	-	TRBJ2-3	CASSISSGATDTQYF
TRBV4-2	18	-	TRBJ1-5	CASSQDPGQGRDNQPQHF
TRBV11-3	16	-	TRBJ2-3	CASSFGLAGGTDTQYF
TRBV5-1	12	-	TRBJ2-1	CASSADGNEQFF
TRBV3-1/TRBV3-2	16	-	TRBJ2-1	CASSQSARAPYNEQFF
TRBV2	13	-	TRBJ2-7	CASSKTTGTGLYF
TRBV27	14	-	TRBJ1-6	CASSPREGCSPLHF
TRBV6-5	14	-	TRBJ1-2	CASKWTGDFGGYTF
TRBV5-4	15	-	TRBJ2-5	CASSPDPSTRETQYF
TRBV5-4	14	-	TRBJ1-4	CASSLQGVVEKLFF
TRBV4-2	13	-	TRBJ1-2	CASSQDDRYGYTF
TRBV20-1	11	-	TRBJ2-3	CSAFTTDTQYF
TRBV19	13	-	TRBJ2-7	CASSPGRSYEQYF
TRBV5-5	12	-	TRBJ1-2	CASSPPDGGYTF
TRBV27	13	-	TRBJ1-6	CASSSRGVSPLHF
TRBV5-5	14	-	TRBJ2-7	CASSRGQFPYEQYF
TRBV10-3	13	-	TRBJ2-7	CAISESRGPEQYF
TRBV7-2	14	-	TRBJ2-3	CASSLSLATDTQYF
TRBV6-1	16	once	TRBJ1-4	CASSGRQGRPNEKLFF
TRBV5-5	15	-	TRBJ2-2	CASSLIPPNTGELFF
TRBV7-9	12	-	TRBJ2-2	CASSLSLRGLFF
TRBV19	14	-	TRBJ2-5	CASSISGQRETQYF
TRBV18	15	-	TRBJ2-7	CASSLKGTGGYEQYF
TRBV10-3	15	-	TRBJ1-1	CAISEGGPSKVVAFF
TRBV12-3/TRBV12-4	12	-	TRBJ2-1	CASSLAYNEQFF
TRBV5-1	14	-	TRBJ1-1	CASSTGTSNTEAFF
TRBV3-1/TRBV3-2	15	-	TRBJ2-5	CASSPTGQPQETQYF
TRBV5-1	16	-	TRBJ1-4	CASSARQLATNEKLFF
TRBV2	11	-	TRBJ1-3	CGSLGGNTIYF
TRBV3-1/TRBV3-2	15	-	TRBJ1-4	CASSQEIGTREKLFF
TRBV20-1	12	-	TRBJ1-1	CSASKEGAEAFF
TRBV27	15	-	TRBJ2-7	CASREGQMMGHEQYF
TRBV18	10	-	TRBJ2-5	CASSGETQYF
TRBV11-2	13	-	TRBJ1-5	CASSLNSNQPQHF
TRBV3-1/TRBV3-2	16	-	TRBJ1-2	CASSLKIGTSNYGYTF
TRBV30	13	-	TRBJ1-5	CAWAGTADLPQHF
TRBV9	15	-	TRBJ2-5	CASSPRGGLEETQYF
TRBV10-3	15	-	TRBJ2-2	CAISMTGTDTGELFF
TRBV2	14	once	TRBJ1-1	CASKQSEGNTEAFF
TRBV7-2	16	few	TRBJ2-2	CASSLEQFANTGELFF
TRBV19	15	-	TRBJ2-7	CASSSQGEGTYEQYF
TRBV29-1	13	-	TRBJ1-5	CSVGRAIGQPQHF
TRBV12-3/TRBV12-4	13	-	TRBJ1-1	CASSAAGHTEAFF
TRBV19	14	-	TRBJ1-5	CASSGGASNQPQHF
TRBV11-2	16	-	TRBJ2-1	CASSPLGRGAAVEQFF